This T cell receptor beta chain was obtained from a study of shared clonotypes between healthy human individuals. Each unsorted sample relied on 70 million to 90 million PBMCs as its source of genomic DNA. Genomic DNA per cell subset filled all wells of several immunoSEQ plates. Roughly 30,000 T cell genomes, or 250 to 300 ng DNA, went into replicate PCRs of unsorted PBMC. Original handling: ImmunoSEQ sequences covered only the junction and lacked quality scores; filtering therefore differed. Clones were read by immunoSEQ multiplex PCR, and TCRdb kept only the in-frame ones, dropping some. That table furnishes V, J and clone size, whereas the DNA furnished D and trimming. The data show about 520,000 clones, around 85% seen once. This CDR3 has 14 residues. Germline CDR1 and CDR2: MNHEY and SVGAGI. V lost 2 bases to trimming and J lost 9 bases, with 16 bases between them.

This chain joins TRBV6-5 and TRBJ1-2; maybe TRBD1 (5 bases). Sequencing input: PBMCs. This sequence was found in a woman in her 40s in good health. Some clones in this sample may be carry-over from other donors' samples. The CDR3 sequence is CASSYPDNPPRYTF. CDR3 in DNA: TGTGCCAGCAGTTACCCGGACAACCCTCCCCGCTACACCTTC.